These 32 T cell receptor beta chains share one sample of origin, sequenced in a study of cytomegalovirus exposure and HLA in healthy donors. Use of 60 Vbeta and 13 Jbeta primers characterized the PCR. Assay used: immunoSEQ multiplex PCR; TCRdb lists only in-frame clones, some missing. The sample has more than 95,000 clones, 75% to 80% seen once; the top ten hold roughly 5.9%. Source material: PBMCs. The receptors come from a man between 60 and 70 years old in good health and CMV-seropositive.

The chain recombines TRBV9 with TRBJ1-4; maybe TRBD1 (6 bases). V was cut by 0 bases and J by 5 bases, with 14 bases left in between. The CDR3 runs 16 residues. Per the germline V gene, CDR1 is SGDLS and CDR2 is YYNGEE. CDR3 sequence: CASSVAPTGSNEKLFF. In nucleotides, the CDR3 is TGTGCCAGCAGCGTAGCACCCACAGGGTCGAATGAAAAACTGTTTTTT.

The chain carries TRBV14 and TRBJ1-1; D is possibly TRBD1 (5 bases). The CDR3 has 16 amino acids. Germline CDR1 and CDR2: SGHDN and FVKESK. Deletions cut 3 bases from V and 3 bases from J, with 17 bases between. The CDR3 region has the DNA TGTGCCAGCAGCCAGATCTGGGGGGAACAGGACACTGAAGCTTTCTTT. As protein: CASSQIWGEQDTEAFF.

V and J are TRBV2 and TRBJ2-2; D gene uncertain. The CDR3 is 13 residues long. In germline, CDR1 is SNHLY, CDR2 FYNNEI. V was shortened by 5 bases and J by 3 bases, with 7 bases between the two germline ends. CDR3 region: CASSSLDTGELFF. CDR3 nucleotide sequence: TGTGCCAGCAGTAGCCTGGACACCGGGGAGCTGTTTTTT. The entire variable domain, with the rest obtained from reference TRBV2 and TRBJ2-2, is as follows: EPEVTQTPSHQVTQMGQEVILRCVPISNHLYFYWYRQILGQKVEFLVSFYNNEISEKSEIFDDQFSVERPDGSNFTLKIRSTKLEDSAMYFCASSSLDTGELFFGEGSRLTVL.

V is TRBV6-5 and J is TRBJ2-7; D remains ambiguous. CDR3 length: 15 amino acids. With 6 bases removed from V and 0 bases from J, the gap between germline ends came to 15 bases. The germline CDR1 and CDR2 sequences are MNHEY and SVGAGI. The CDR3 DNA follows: TGTGCCAGCAGCCCCAGAGGATGGAGCTCCTACGAGCAGTACTTC. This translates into CASSPRGWSSYEQYF.

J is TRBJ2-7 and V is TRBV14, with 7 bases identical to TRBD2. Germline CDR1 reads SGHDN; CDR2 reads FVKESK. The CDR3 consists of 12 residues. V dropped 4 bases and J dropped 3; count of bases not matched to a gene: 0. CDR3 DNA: TGTGCCAGCAGCCCGGGAGGCTACGAGCAGTACTTC. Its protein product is CASSPGGYEQYF.

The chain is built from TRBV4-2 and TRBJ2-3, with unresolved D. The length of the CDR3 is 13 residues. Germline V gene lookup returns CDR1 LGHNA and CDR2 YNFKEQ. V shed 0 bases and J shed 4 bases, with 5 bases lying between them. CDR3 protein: CASSQEDSDTQYF. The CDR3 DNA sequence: TGTGCCAGCAGCCAAGAAGACTCAGATACGCAGTATTTT.

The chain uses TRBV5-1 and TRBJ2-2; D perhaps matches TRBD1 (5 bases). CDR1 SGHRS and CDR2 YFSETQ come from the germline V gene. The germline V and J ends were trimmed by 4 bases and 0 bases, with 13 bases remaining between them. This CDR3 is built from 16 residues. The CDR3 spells CASSTGLGPNTGELFF. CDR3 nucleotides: TGCGCCAGCAGCACCGGGTTGGGGCCGAACACCGGGGAGCTGTTTTTT.

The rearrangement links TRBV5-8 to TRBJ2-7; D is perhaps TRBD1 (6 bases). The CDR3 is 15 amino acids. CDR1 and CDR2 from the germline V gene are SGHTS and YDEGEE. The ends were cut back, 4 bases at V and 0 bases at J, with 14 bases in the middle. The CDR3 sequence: CASSPHRVNSYEQYF. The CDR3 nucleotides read TGTGCCAGCAGCCCCCACAGGGTCAACTCCTACGAGCAGTACTTC.

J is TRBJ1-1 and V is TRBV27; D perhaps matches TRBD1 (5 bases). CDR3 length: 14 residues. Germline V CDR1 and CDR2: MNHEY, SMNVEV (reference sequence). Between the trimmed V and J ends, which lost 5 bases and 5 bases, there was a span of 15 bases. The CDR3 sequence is CASSLRDGLTEAFF. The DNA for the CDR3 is TGTGCCAGCAGTCTTCGGGACGGACTAACTGAAGCTTTCTTT.

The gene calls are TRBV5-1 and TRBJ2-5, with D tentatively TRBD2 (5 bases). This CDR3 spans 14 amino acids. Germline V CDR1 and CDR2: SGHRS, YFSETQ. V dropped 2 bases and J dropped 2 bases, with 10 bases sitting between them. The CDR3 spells CASSFGLGQETQYF. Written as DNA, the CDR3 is TGCGCCAGCAGCTTTGGACTGGGGCAAGAGACCCAGTACTTC.

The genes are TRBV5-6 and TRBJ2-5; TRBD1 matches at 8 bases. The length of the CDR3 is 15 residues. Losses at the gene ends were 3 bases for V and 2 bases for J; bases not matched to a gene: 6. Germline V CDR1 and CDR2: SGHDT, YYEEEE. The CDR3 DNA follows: TGTGCCAGCAGCTCTGGACAGGGTTTACAAGAGACCCAGTACTTC. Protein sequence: CASSSGQGLQETQYF.

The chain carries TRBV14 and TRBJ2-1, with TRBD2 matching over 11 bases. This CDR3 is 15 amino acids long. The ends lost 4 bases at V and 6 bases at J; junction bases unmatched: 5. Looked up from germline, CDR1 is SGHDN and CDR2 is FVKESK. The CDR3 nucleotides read TGTGCCAGCAGCCCACTAGCGGGGGTTTTCAATGAGCAGTTCTTC. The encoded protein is CASSPLAGVFNEQFF.

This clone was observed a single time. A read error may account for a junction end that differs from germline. The CDR3 DNA sequence: TGCACACCCCCCGGGACTCCAACAGATACGCAGTATTTT. Encoded protein: CTPPGTPTDTQYF. The chain couples TRBV7-3 to TRBJ2-3; D possibly corresponds to TRBD2 (6 bases). The length of the CDR3 is 13 residues. Germline values: CDR1 SGHTA, CDR2 FQGTGA.

CDR3 nucleotides: TGTGCCAGCTCACCACGCAGGGATGAGCAGTTCTTC. Its protein is CASSPRRDEQFF. The chain joins TRBV18 to TRBJ2-1; possible D gene TRBD1, 5 bases. V was trimmed by 1 base and J by 8 bases, leaving 6 bases between them. Per the germline V gene, CDR1 is KGHSH and CDR2 is LQKENI. CDR3 size: 12 residues.

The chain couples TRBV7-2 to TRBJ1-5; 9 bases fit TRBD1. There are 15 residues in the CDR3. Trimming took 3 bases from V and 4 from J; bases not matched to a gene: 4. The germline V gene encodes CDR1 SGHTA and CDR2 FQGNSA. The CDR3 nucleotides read TGTGCCAGCAGCTTGCGGACAGGGGTTAATCAGCCCCAGCATTTT. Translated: CASSLRTGVNQPQHF.

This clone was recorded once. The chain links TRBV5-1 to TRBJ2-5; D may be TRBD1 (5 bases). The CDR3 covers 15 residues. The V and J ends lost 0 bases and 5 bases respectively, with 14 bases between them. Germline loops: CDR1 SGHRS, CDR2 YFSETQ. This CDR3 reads CASSLGGHETETQYF. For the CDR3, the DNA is TGCGCCAGCAGCTTGGGGGGCCATGAGACGGAGACCCAGTACTTC.

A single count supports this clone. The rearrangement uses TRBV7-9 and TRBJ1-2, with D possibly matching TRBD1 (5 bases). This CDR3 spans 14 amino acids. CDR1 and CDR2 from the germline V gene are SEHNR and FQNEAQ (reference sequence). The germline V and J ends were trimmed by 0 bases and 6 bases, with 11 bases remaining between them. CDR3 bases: TGTGCCAGCAGCTTAGCTGTTCTGGGGCATGGCTACACCTTC. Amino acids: CASSLAVLGHGYTF.

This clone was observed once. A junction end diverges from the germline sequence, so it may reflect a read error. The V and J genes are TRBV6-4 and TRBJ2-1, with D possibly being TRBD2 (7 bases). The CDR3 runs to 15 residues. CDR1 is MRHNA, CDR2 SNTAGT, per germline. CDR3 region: CAGSGEGGPYNEQFF. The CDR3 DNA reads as TGTGCCGGCAGCGGAGAGGGGGGGCCTTACAATGAGCAGTTCTTC.

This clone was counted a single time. The CDR3 protein is CASSLEGRTGEAFF. The CDR3, as DNA: TGTGCCAGCAGTTTAGAAGGGCGGACAGGTGAAGCTTTCTTT. V usage is TRBV27 and J usage is TRBJ1-1; 7 bases are shared with TRBD1. Germline trimming cut 2 bases from V and 7 bases from J; bases unmatched to any gene: 7. There are 14 residues in the CDR3. CDR1 and CDR2 (germline): MNHEY, SMNVEV (reference sequence).

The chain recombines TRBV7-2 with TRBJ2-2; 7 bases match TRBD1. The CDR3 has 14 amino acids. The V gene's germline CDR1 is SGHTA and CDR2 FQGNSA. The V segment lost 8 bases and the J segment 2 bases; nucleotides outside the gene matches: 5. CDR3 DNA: TGTGCCAGCTATGAGGGGGCCAACACCGGGGAGCTGTTTTTT. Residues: CASYEGANTGELFF.

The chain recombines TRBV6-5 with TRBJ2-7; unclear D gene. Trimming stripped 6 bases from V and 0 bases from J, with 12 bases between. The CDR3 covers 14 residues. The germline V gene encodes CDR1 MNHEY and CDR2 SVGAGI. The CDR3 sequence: CASRTPRSSYEQYF. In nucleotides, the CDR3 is TGTGCCAGCAGAACACCTAGGTCCTCCTACGAGCAGTACTTC.

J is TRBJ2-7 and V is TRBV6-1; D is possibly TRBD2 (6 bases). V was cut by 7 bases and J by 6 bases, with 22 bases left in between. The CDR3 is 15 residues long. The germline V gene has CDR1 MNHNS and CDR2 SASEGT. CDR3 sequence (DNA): TGTGCCAGCACCTCGGGGAGGCCGTCGGTTCGCGAGCAGTACTTC. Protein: CASTSGRPSVREQYF.

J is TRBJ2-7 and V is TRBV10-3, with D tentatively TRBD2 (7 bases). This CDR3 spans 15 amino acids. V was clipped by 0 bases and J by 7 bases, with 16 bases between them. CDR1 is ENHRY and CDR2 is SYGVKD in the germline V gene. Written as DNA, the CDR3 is TGTGCCATCAGTGAGTCGACGGACGGGGGGCGGGAGCAGTACTTC. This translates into CAISESTDGGREQYF.

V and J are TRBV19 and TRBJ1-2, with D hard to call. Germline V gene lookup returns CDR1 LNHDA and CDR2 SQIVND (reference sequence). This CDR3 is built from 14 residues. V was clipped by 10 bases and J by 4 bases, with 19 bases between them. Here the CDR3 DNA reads TGTGCCACCACAACAGCCCACGCGGGCTATGGCTACACCTTC. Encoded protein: CATTTAHAGYGYTF.

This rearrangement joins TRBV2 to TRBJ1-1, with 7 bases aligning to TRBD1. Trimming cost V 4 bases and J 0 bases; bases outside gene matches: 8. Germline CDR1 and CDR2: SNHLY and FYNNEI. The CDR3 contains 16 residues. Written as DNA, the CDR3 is TGTGCCAGCAGTGTCCTCGGACAGGCCCTGAACACTGAAGCTTTCTTT. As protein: CASSVLGQALNTEAFF.

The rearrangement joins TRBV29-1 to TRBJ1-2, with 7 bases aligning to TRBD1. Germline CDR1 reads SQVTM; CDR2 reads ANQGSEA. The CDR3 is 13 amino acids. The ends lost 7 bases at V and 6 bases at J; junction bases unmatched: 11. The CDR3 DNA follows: TGCAGCGGGGGTGGAGGGGGCGGTGATGGCTACACCTTC. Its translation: CSGGGGGGDGYTF.

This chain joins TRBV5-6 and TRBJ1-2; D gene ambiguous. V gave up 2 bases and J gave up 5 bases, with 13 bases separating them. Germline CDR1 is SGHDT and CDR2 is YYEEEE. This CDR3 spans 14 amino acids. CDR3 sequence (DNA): TGTGCCAGCAGCTTAGCAGATATCGGGTATGGCTACACCTTC. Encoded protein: CASSLADIGYGYTF.

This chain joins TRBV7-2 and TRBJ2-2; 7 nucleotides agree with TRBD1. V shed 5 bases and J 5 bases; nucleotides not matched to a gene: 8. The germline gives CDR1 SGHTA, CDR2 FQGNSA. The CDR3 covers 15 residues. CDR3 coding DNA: TGTGCCAGCAGCCTTCTTCACAGGGGAACCGGGGAGCTGTTTTTT. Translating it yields CASSLLHRGTGELFF.

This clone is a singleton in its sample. In DNA form, the CDR3 reads TGTGCCAGCTCACCACGGAGACGAACGAACACCGGGGAGCTGTTTTTT. This codes for CASSPRRRTNTGELFF. The rearrangement joins TRBV18 to TRBJ2-2; no clear D gene. Per the germline V gene, CDR1 is KGHSH and CDR2 is LQKENI. V was trimmed by 1 base and J by 0 bases, leaving 9 bases between them. The CDR3 covers 16 residues. Filled out from reference TRBV18 and TRBJ2-2, the complete variable domain reads NAGVMQNPRHLVRRRGQEARLRCSPMKGHSHVYWYRQLPEEGLKFMVYLQKENIIDESGMPKERFSAEFPKEGPSILRIQQVVRGDSAAYFCASSPRRRTNTGELFFGEGSRLTVL.

This CDR3 reads CASSLDRAQPQHF. The CDR3 coding sequence is TGTGCCAGCAGCTTAGACAGGGCCCAGCCCCAGCATTTT. The genes are TRBV7-2 and TRBJ1-5; D is possibly TRBD1 (6 bases). The V gene's germline CDR1 is SGHTA and CDR2 FQGNSA. CDR3 length: 13 amino acids. V gave up 1 base and J gave up 7 bases, with 8 bases separating them.

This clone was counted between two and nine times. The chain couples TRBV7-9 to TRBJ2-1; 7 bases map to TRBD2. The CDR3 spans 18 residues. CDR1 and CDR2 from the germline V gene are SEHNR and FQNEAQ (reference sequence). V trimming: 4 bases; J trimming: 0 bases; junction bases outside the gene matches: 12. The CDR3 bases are TGTGCCAGCAGCTCCCCCTTGAGCGGGGCCCCCTCCTACAATGAGCAGTTCTTC. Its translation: CASSSPLSGAPSYNEQFF.

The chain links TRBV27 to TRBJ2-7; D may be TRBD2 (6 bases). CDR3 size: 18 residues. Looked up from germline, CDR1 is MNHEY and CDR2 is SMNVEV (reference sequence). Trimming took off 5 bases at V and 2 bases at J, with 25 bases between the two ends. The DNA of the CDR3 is TGTGCCAGCAGTCTCGCGGCGGGACTGTCCAGTCCCGCCTACGAGCAGTACTTC. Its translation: CASSLAAGLSSPAYEQYF.